This entry describes one T cell receptor (beta chain). The assay was immunoSEQ multiplex PCR, and TCRdb's table has in-frame clones only and misses some. The sample lists around 57,000 clones, 94% seen once, with around 1.5% in the top ten. Treatment denoted: preoperative locoregional IRX-2 cytokine immunotherapy. Preoperative locoregional IRX-2 cytokine immunotherapy was tested in the phase Ib source study. The source of the sample is a study of preoperative IRX-2 immunotherapy in early breast cancer. CDR1 is KGHSH, CDR2 LQKENI, per germline. The CDR3 is made up of 14 amino acids. V shed 4 bases and J shed 6 bases, with 13 bases lying between them.

This rearrangement joins TRBV18 to TRBJ2-1, with D perhaps TRBD1 or TRBD2 (6 bases each). The TCR originated in a human donor with breast cancer. Sampling was performed from a patient treated with IRX-2 immunotherapy. The CDR3 DNA reads TGTGCCAGCTCACGTCCGGGGGCAAGCAATGAGCAGTTCTTC. This gives the protein CASSRPGASNEQFF.